This entry concerns a single TCR beta chain. The junction and the germline gene differ at one end; a read error may be behind it. Roughly 0.45 to 1 ug RNA was reverse transcribed with random hexamers. Amplification of the TCR beta CDR3 was carried out by immunoSEQ multiplex PCR, which spanned a total of 54 Vbeta and 13 Jbeta segments. TCRdb processed the immunoSEQ multiplex PCR reads anew with MiXCR; each CDR3 protein has one entry. The table includes 100,000 or so distinct CDR3 sequences, roughly 92% detected once. Per the germline V gene, CDR1 is SGHRS and CDR2 is YFSETQ. CDR3 length equals 17 residues. The entry originates in a study of CD8 T cells in Susac syndrome. Sequencing of TCR beta drew on CD8+ and CD4+ T cells from blood.

The TCR sequence derives from a human donor in good health. The chain combines TRBV5-1 with TRBJ2-7, with TRBD2 matching 11 bases. The specimen sequenced was CD8+ T cells from PBMCs. CDR3 sequence reads: CASSMVAGGLHGYEQHF. Here the CDR3 DNA reads TGCGCCAGCAGCATGGTAGCGGGAGGGCTCCACGGGTACGAGCAGCACTTC.